This T cell receptor (beta chain) is drawn from a study of blood T cell repertoires in COVID-19. The CDR3 totals 16 residues. J was trimmed by 6 bases and V by 3 bases; bases with no gene match: 9. Germline V gene data show CDR1 as SGHRS and CDR2 as YFSETQ. The method was immunoSEQ multiplex PCR; TCRdb's version includes in-frame clones alone and lacks a portion of them. The sample lists 95,000 to 100,000 clones, 85% to 95% occurring once. The receptor's source is a middle-aged man with active COVID-19. The rearrangement uses TRBV5-1 and TRBJ1-2; 12 bases align to TRBD1. Sequencing input: peripheral blood. CDR3 sequence: CASSSGTGGAFNGYTF. CDR3 in DNA: TGCGCCAGCAGCTCGGGGACAGGGGGCGCGTTTAATGGCTACACCTTC.